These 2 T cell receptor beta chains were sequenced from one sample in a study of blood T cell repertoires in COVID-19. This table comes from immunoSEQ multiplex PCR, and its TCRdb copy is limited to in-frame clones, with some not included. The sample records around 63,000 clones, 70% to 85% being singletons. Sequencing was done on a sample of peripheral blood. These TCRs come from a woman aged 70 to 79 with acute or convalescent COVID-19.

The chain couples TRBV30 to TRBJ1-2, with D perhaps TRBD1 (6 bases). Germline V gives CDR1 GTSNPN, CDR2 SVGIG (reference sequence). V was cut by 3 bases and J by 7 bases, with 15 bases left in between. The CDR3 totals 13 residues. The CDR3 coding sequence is TGTGCCTGGAGGCGTAGGGGGGGAAGTGGCTACACCTTC. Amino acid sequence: CAWRRRGGSGYTF.

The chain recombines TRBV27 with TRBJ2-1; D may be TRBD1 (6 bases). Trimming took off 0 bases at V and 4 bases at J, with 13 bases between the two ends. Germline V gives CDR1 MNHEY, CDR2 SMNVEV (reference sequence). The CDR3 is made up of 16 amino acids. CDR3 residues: CASSLSPGARYNEQFF. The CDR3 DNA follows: TGTGCCAGCAGTTTATCACCAGGGGCTAGGTACAATGAGCAGTTCTTC.